Listed here is a single T cell receptor (beta chain). Antigen unknown. The study sampled nominally healthy donors, though unrecorded immune exposures were likely. PCR used 60 Vbeta primers and 13 Jbeta primers. Profiled with immunoSEQ multiplex PCR; TCRdb holds only in-frame clones, not every one. The profile shows about 110,000 clones, about 13% of them singletons. This sample is part of a study of cytomegalovirus exposure and HLA in healthy donors. Findings of the study overall: Analyzed later, most CMV-associated TCR beta chains appeared HLA-restricted. V- and J-gene trimming in TCR beta was tied to a missense DCLRE1C variant by an analysis performed later. As confirmed in vitro, a few CMV-associated chains were specific for CMV antigens.

The CDR3 is 15 residues long. V was shortened by 7 bases and J by 4 bases, with 19 bases between the two germline ends. Looked up from germline, CDR1 is SNHLY and CDR2 is FYNNEI. The clonotype originates from a man aged 40-49 years in good health and CMV-seropositive. The genes are TRBV2 and TRBJ1-2, with D possibly TRBD1 on 6 matching bases. The sample taken for sequencing was PBMCs. Here the CDR3 DNA reads TGTGCCAGCACGGAACAGGGCCCCCTGGGCTATGGCTACACCTTC. Protein sequence: CASTEQGPLGYGYTF.